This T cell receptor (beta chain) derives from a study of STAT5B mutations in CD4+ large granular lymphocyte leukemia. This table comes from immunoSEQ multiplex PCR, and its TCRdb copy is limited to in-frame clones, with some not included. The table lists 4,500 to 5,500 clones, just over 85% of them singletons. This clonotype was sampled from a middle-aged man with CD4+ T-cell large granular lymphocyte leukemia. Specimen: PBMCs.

In DNA form, the CDR3 reads TGCGCCAGCAGCTTGGGGACAGGTAGCACCGGGGAGCTGTTTTTT. Translating it yields CASSLGTGSTGELFF. V and J are TRBV5-1 and TRBJ2-2; 7 bases line up with TRBD1. V trimming: 0 bases; J trimming: 4 bases; junction bases outside the gene matches: 3. Per the germline V gene, CDR1 is SGHRS and CDR2 is YFSETQ. The CDR3 consists of 15 residues.